These T cell receptor beta chains were read from a single sample in a study of persistence of HIV-infected CD4 T cells. What these receptors recognize is not known. The assay was immunoSEQ multiplex PCR, and TCRdb's table has in-frame clones only and misses some. This table holds just under 65,000 clones, approximately 75% found once. Sample: CD4+ T cells sorted from PBMCs after approximately 19-hour stimulation, taken from a patient who received antiretroviral therapy. These receptors were collected from an adult man with HIV who was CMV-seropositive. Both conserved end residues are trimmed from each CDR3. Size tells how often a clone was seen (once, few, many) or the class of an expanded clone, and some rows leave it out.

CDR3 protein,J gene,clone size,V gene
ATGQGATEAF,TRBJ1-1,-,TRBV6-5
ASSIPPYRGRVTDTQY,TRBJ2-3,-,TRBV19
ASSTSSGNTIY,TRBJ1-3,-,TRBV3-1/TRBV3-2
ASSYSGQGFEKLF,TRBJ1-4,-,TRBV6-5
ASRESAGISYEQY,TRBJ2-7,-,TRBV25-1
ASTLTRDTQY,TRBJ2-3,-,TRBV7-9
SVSRGQNTEAF,TRBJ1-1,-,TRBV29-1
ASSSANRGDEQY,TRBJ2-7,-,TRBV5-1
ASRSHRGVGETQY,TRBJ2-5,once,TRBV28
ASTSIGGSEQY,TRBJ2-7,-,TRBV6-5
ASGRLVGTSYEQY,TRBJ2-7,-,TRBV6-6
ASSLGGRPQH,TRBJ1-5,few,TRBV12-3/TRBV12-4
ASSWQGLGTDTQY,TRBJ2-3,-,TRBV5-4
ASSLGLGAGSRGNYGYT,TRBJ1-2,few,TRBV5-1
ASSRGTSGGVSSYNEQF,TRBJ2-1,-,TRBV3-1/TRBV3-2
ASSSRLAGVVGEQY,TRBJ2-7,many,TRBV6-5
ASSHRSSNYGYT,TRBJ1-2,-,TRBV2
ASSTPAGNNSPLH,TRBJ1-6,-,TRBV6-6